The rows below give T cell receptor beta chains drawn from one sample of a study of blood T cell repertoires in COVID-19. Only in-frame clones appear in the TCRdb table, and some are missing; sequencing was by immunoSEQ multiplex PCR. The sample lists almost 250,000 clones, around 89% occurring once. The sample was PBMCs or T cells enriched from blood (not recorded which). The receptors here all came from a woman in her thirties who had recovered from COVID-19. The CDR3 runs from the conserved cysteine through the conserved F or W. Each record gives: clone size, D gene, J gene, V gene, CDR3 DNA, CDR3 protein. The D gene is left open where the match is weak. A clone size is listed for some rows: how often the clone was seen (once, few, many), or a class if it is expanded.

>.|.|TRBJ1-6|TRBV7-2
TGTGCCAGCAGCTTATCAGGGGCTGAATCACCCCTCCACTTT
CASSLSGAESPLHF
>.|.|TRBJ1-3|TRBV3-1/TRBV3-2
TGTGCCAGCAGCCAAGACCCAGACGGGGAAAACACCATATATTTT
CASSQDPDGENTIYF
>.|.|TRBJ1-1|TRBV2
TGTGCCAGCAGTGACAGGGCCCACACTGAAGCTTTCTTT
CASSDRAHTEAFF
>.|TRBD2|TRBJ2-7|TRBV6-6
TGTGCCAGCAGTCGCATTAGCGGGAGGTACTACGAGCAGTACTTC
CASSRISGRYYEQYF
>.|.|TRBJ2-1|TRBV5-8
TGTGCCAGCAGCTTGGTATCCAGGGCCAATGAGCAGTTCTTC
CASSLVSRANEQFF
>.|TRBD1|TRBJ1-5|TRBV28
TGTGCCAGCAGTCGAGCAGGGGGTGGGGGCAATCAGCCCCAGCATTTT
CASSRAGGGGNQPQHF
>.|TRBD2|TRBJ2-1|TRBV9
TGTGCCAGCAGCCTGGGGCTAGCGGGGTACAATGAGCAGTTCTTC
CASSLGLAGYNEQFF
>once|TRBD1|TRBJ1-5|TRBV20-1
TGCAGTGCTAGTGGGGACAGTGGAGTTCGGCCCCAGCATTTT
CSASGDSGVRPQHF
>.|TRBD1|TRBJ2-1|TRBV28
TGTGCCACCACAGGGGGCTCCTACAATGAGCAGTTCTTC
CATTGGSYNEQFF
>.|.|TRBJ1-1|TRBV3-1/TRBV3-2
TGTGCCAGCAGCCATGCGGCAGAAGCTTTCTTT
CASSHAAEAFF
>few|TRBD2|TRBJ2-7|TRBV7-8
TGTGCCAGCAGCCGGACTAGCGGCTACGAGCAGTACTTC
CASSRTSGYEQYF
>.|TRBD1|TRBJ1-3|TRBV9
TGTGCCAGCAGCCCGGGGACAGGGGGTACTGGAAACACCATATATTTT
CASSPGTGGTGNTIYF
>.|TRBD1|TRBJ2-7|TRBV29-1
TGCAGCGTTGAAGATCCGATAAAGGGACAGGGGGCGGGCGAGCAGTACTTC
CSVEDPIKGQGAGEQYF
>.|TRBD1|TRBJ1-6|TRBV7-9
TGTGCCAGCAGCTTGGAAGGGACAGGGTCTTCACCCCTCCACTTT
CASSLEGTGSSPLHF
>once|.|TRBJ2-1|TRBV6-5
TGTGCCAGCTCGCCCGGCGGCAATGAGCAGTTCTTC
CASSPGGNEQFF
>.|TRBD1|TRBJ1-6|TRBV3-1/TRBV3-2
TGTGCCAGCAGCCCCGAGGGACAGCTCACCCCTTATAATTCACCCCTCCACTTT
CASSPEGQLTPYNSPLHF
>.|.|TRBJ1-5|TRBV5-1
TGCGCCAGCAGCTTGATTTTTTTAGGGGCCGATAGCAATCAGCCCCAGCATTTT
CASSLIFLGADSNQPQHF
>.|TRBD2|TRBJ2-1|TRBV9
TGTGCCAGCAGCGTAGAAGGACTAGCGGGTAGCTCCTACAATGAGCAGTTCTTC
CASSVEGLAGSSYNEQFF
>.|.|TRBJ2-7|TRBV7-2
TGTGCCAGCAGCCGACAGGACGCCTACGAGCAGTACTTC
CASSRQDAYEQYF
>.|.|TRBJ1-2|TRBV9
TGTGCCAGCAGCCCCAGGGGAATGAGCTATGGCTACACCTTC
CASSPRGMSYGYTF
>.|.|TRBJ2-1|TRBV11-3
TGTGCCAGCAGCTTAGGTGAATTAGATGAGCAGTTCTTC
CASSLGELDEQFF
>.|TRBD1|TRBJ1-5|TRBV6-5
TGTGCCAGCAGTTACTCGGGACAGGGGGACCGTCAGCCCCAGCATTTT
CASSYSGQGDRQPQHF